There are a few counts of the clone carrying this TCR beta chain. Its antigen is currently unknown. The data originate from a study of T cells after yellow fever vaccination. Study conclusions and caveats: It was a weaker secondary response, yet one that peaked faster, at day 5 versus 15.

The CDR3 has 16 residues. Trimming left V 2 bases short and J 0 bases short, with 12 bases between. Germline V gene data show CDR1 as SGHTA and CDR2 as FQGTGA. TCRdb reprocessed the 5' RACE reads via MiXCR and lists one record per CDR3 protein. The sample contains about 74,000 distinct CDR3 sequences, roughly 7.4% of which appear only once. The TCR comes from a young man who received the YFV17D yellow fever vaccine. The specimen comprised CD8+ T cells sorted from PBMCs, sampled around 5 days after the first yellow fever vaccination. The gene calls are TRBV7-3 and TRBJ2-3; D tentatively reads TRBD1 or TRBD2 (5 bases each). DNA for the CDR3: TGTGCCAGCAGCTTAGAGGGGCGGATTAGCACAGATACGCAGTATTTT. Protein product: CASSLEGRISTDTQYF.